Following are 15 T cell receptor beta chains from one sample sequenced in a study of T cells in narcolepsy. Libraries were prepared by immunoSEQ multiplex PCR; TCRdb keeps only in-frame clonotypes and omits some of them. The data contain fewer than 15,000 clones, about 88% of them singletons. The sequencing input was CD45RA- memory CD4+ T cells from PBMCs. Source of these receptors: a human donor with narcolepsy.

This chain links TRBV7-9 with TRBJ2-7, with 12 bases matching TRBD1. V dropped 4 bases and J dropped 4; count of bases not matched to a gene: 14. CDR1 SEHNR and CDR2 FQNEAQ come from the germline V gene (reference sequence). This CDR3 has 18 amino acids. The CDR3 DNA sequence: TGTGCCAGCAGCTCGCACCTAGGGACAGGGGGCTCTTTTTACGAGCAGTACTTC. It yields the protein CASSSHLGTGGSFYEQYF.

The CDR3 region has the DNA TGTGCCAGCAGTGACGCGGCGGGATGGGGCAATGAGCAGTTCTTC. It yields the protein CASSDAAGWGNEQFF. The chain couples TRBV6-1 to TRBJ2-1, with a weak D call TRBD2 (6 bases). V shed 3 bases and J shed 6 bases, with 15 bases lying between them. CDR3 size: 15 residues. Germline V gene sequence: CDR1 MNHNS, CDR2 SASEGT.

The chain is built from TRBV28 and TRBJ1-5, with D maybe TRBD1 (5 bases). The CDR3 contains 16 residues. The V gene's germline CDR1 is MDHEN and CDR2 SYDVKM. Trimming removed 5 bases at V and 0 bases at J, with 14 bases between. The CDR3 nucleotides read TGTGCCAGCAGTCCCTCGGGCAGGGATAGCAATCAGCCCCAGCATTTT. Translating gives CASSPSGRDSNQPQHF.

This sequence joins TRBV14 and TRBJ2-2; D not resolved. The germline gives CDR1 SGHDN, CDR2 FVKESK. The CDR3 runs to 15 residues. V was trimmed by 4 bases and J by 1 base, leaving 10 bases between them. The CDR3 region has the DNA TGTGCCAGCAGCCGAAGGCCAGGGAACACCGGGGAGCTGTTTTTT. It specifies CASSRRPGNTGELFF.

The chain recombines TRBV6-5 with TRBJ1-1, with D unresolved. The V gene lost 4 bases and the J gene lost 6 bases, with 6 bases spanning the gap. Germline CDR1 is MNHEY and CDR2 is SVGAGI. This CDR3 has 11 amino acids. Here the CDR3 DNA reads TGTGCCAGCAGTTCGGTCGCTGAAGCTTTCTTT. Translated, it gives CASSSVAEAFF.

This sequence joins TRBV6-5 and TRBJ2-5, with 9 bases matching TRBD2. Per germline, CDR1 MNHEY and CDR2 SVGAGI. V lost 6 bases, J lost 5 bases, and 7 bases stayed unmatched. The CDR3 covers 14 residues. The CDR3, as DNA: TGTGCCAGCAGCCAGACTAGCGGAAGGGAGACCCAGTACTTC. Translating it yields CASSQTSGRETQYF.

The chain carries TRBV6-6 and TRBJ1-1; D is ambiguous. This CDR3 region has 16 residues. The germline V and J ends were trimmed by 4 bases and 1 base, with 16 bases remaining between them. Germline CDR1 is MNHNY and CDR2 is SVGAGI (reference sequence). The CDR3 DNA is TGTGCCAGCAGTTCACGGGGTAGTGTAGGGAACACTGAAGCTTTCTTT. This translates into CASSSRGSVGNTEAFF.

CDR3 loop: CASSLTGRLISEQPQHF. The CDR3 coding sequence is TGTGCCAGCAGCCTGACAGGGAGGCTCATTTCAGAGCAGCCCCAGCATTTT. This chain links TRBV27 with TRBJ1-5; 7 bases agree with TRBD1. CDR1 is MNHEY and CDR2 is SMNVEV in the germline V gene (reference sequence). CDR3 length: 17 residues. Germline trimming cut 6 bases from V and 7 bases from J; bases unmatched to any gene: 18.

The rearrangement joins TRBV28 to TRBJ1-2; D gene uncertain. Trimming took 6 bases from V and 3 from J, leaving 8 bases between them. From germline, CDR1 is MDHEN and CDR2 SYDVKM. The CDR3 runs to 12 residues. This CDR3 reads CASRVAYYGYTF. In nucleotides, the CDR3 is TGTGCCAGCAGAGTGGCCTACTATGGCTACACCTTC.

V gene TRBV18 combines with J gene TRBJ2-7; 7 nucleotides match TRBD2. Germline-derived CDR1 and CDR2 are KGHSH and LQKENI. This CDR3 has 13 amino acids. The V segment lost 2 bases and the J segment 6 bases; nucleotides outside the gene matches: 4. This CDR3 is CASSPSGVAEQYF. The DNA of the CDR3 is TGTGCCAGCTCACCAAGCGGGGTGGCCGAGCAGTACTTC. Together with reference TRBV18 and TRBJ2-7, the CDR3 gives the full variable domain: NAGVMQNPRHLVRRRGQEARLRCSPMKGHSHVYWYRQLPEEGLKFMVYLQKENIIDESGMPKERFSAEFPKEGPSILRIQQVVRGDSAAYFCASSPSGVAEQYFGPGTRLTVT.

The gene calls are TRBV5-6 and TRBJ2-2; TRBD1 agrees at 10 bases. This CDR3 has 15 amino acids. CDR1 SGHDT and CDR2 YYEEEE come from the germline V gene. After removal of 4 bases from V and 3 bases from J, the junction contained 3 bases not matched to a gene. The CDR3 nucleotides read TGTGCCAGCAGCCGGGACAGGGGTTACACCGGGGAGCTGTTTTTT. Its translation is CASSRDRGYTGELFF.

This clone has just one count. This chain links TRBV2 with TRBJ2-1, with TRBD2 identical over 7 bases. CDR3 size: 15 residues. V lost 5 bases, J lost 7 bases, and 11 bases stayed unmatched. Germline loops: CDR1 SNHLY, CDR2 FYNNEI. CDR3 sequence (DNA): TGTGCCAGCAGTCCCTTAAGCGGGGCGGGAAATGAGCAGTTCTTC. Its translation: CASSPLSGAGNEQFF.

The chain recombines TRBV6-5 with TRBJ1-3, with no clear D. Germline V gene lookup returns CDR1 MNHEY and CDR2 SVGAGI. The CDR3 loop spans 15 amino acids. Trimming left V 6 bases short and J 0 bases short, with 12 bases between. CDR3 DNA: TGTGCCAGCAGGCCCAGTTGGTACTCTGGAAACACCATATATTTT. Encoded protein: CASRPSWYSGNTIYF.

The J gene is TRBJ1-5, the V gene TRBV21-1; the D call TRBD1 from the table was never checked on the DNA. TRBV21-1 is a pseudogene segment. The CDR3 extends over 17 amino acids. The CDR3 loop is CARATGTEAHSNQPQHF. CDR3 coding DNA: TGTGCCAGGGCCACCGGGACAGAGGCTCATAGCAATCAGCCCCAGCATTTT.

The rearrangement links TRBV19 to TRBJ1-1; tentatively, D is TRBD1 (5 bases). The germline V gene encodes CDR1 LNHDA and CDR2 SQIVND (reference sequence). The CDR3 extends over 13 amino acids. Deletions cut 8 bases from V and 0 bases from J, with 10 bases between. The CDR3 loop reads CASRQFMNTEAFF. For the CDR3, the DNA is TGTGCCAGTCGACAGTTCATGAACACTGAAGCTTTCTTT.